This T cell receptor (beta chain) was profiled in a study of CD8 T cell repertoires and HIV-1 epitope variants. In the study overall: Each of Twenty-five Gag and Nef epitope peptides stimulated a separate culture. Epitopes were three Gag families plus Nef HW9 and YT9.

Findings and caveats of the study: Eight to ten TCR beta clonotypes were antigen-specific, six apparently recognizing autologous or escape variants. The assay identified only TCR beta chains of antigen-proliferating T cells.

This CDR3 is built from 16 residues. This clone was observed a handful of times. The antigen is undetermined. Clones were read by immunoSEQ multiplex PCR, and TCRdb kept only the in-frame ones, dropping some. The sample carries fewer than 5,500 clones, about 71% recorded once. Sequencing was done on a sample of cultured CD8+ T cells derived from PBMCs. The rearrangement links TRBV5-2 to TRBJ1-2. TRBV5-2 is termed a pseudogene. The origin of this receptor is a male donor with HIV. The CDR3 sequence: CASSQDPPDLDYGYTF. In DNA form, the CDR3 reads TGCGCCAGCAGCCAAGATCCCCCAGACTTGGACTATGGCTACACCTTC.